A single sample gave rise to the 16 T cell receptor beta chains below, sequenced in a study of blood T cell repertoires in COVID-19. Here immunoSEQ multiplex PCR was the method, and the copy in TCRdb shows in-frame clones only, minus some. The top ten hold roughly 7% of the sample, which has approximately 160,000 clones, more than 85% seen once. Sequencing was carried out using PBMCs or T cells enriched from blood (not recorded which). Receptors originate from a woman aged 45-65 years who had recovered from COVID-19.

V gene TRBV10-2 combines with J gene TRBJ2-2; TRBD2 matches 10 bases. V dropped 6 bases and J dropped 2; count of bases not matched to a gene: 6. The CDR3 totals 16 residues. The germline V gene encodes CDR1 WSHSY and CDR2 SAAADI. CDR3 sequence reads: CASREASGSNTGELFF. For the CDR3, the DNA is TGCGCCAGCAGAGAGGCTAGCGGGAGCAACACCGGGGAGCTGTTTTTT.

The chain couples TRBV3-1 (or the pseudogene TRBV3-2) to TRBJ2-5; tentative D call: TRBD2 (7 bases). The germline V gene has CDR1 LGHDT and CDR2 YNNKEL (reference sequence). The ends were cut back, 3 bases at V and 4 bases at J, with 15 bases in the middle. The CDR3 spans 15 residues. The CDR3 here is CASSQRGGRTETQYF. CDR3 bases: TGTGCCAGCAGCCAGAGGGGGGGTCGGACAGAGACCCAGTACTTC.

The V call is TRBV7-5, the J call TRBJ1-4; TRBD1, the table's D call, was not compared with the DNA. TRBV7-5 is given as a pseudogene. This CDR3 has 17 amino acids. CDR3 loop: CARSFSQGQGWNEKLFF. The DNA for the CDR3 is TGTGCCAGAAGCTTCTCTCAGGGACAGGGGTGGAATGAAAAACTGTTTTTT.

The V call is TRBV10-3, the J call TRBJ2-7, with 11 bases identical to TRBD1. The CDR3 has 18 residues. After removal of 0 bases from V and 6 bases from J, the junction contained 13 bases not matched to a gene. The germline CDR1 and CDR2 sequences are ENHRY and SYGVKD. CDR3 loop: CAISESDSSLGTGGEQYF. CDR3 in DNA: TGTGCCATCAGTGAGTCGGATTCTTCTTTAGGGACAGGGGGCGAGCAGTACTTC.

The J gene is TRBJ2-7, the V gene TRBV4-1, with TRBD2 matching over 7 bases. There are 16 residues in the CDR3. The germline CDR1 and CDR2 sequences are MGHRA and YSYEKL. V dropped 1 base and J dropped 3; count of bases not matched to a gene: 9. CDR3 bases: TGCGCCAGCAGCCAAGGGCCCCCGGGGGGAGGCTACGAGCAGTACTTC. This translates into CASSQGPPGGGYEQYF.

The gene calls are TRBV3-1 (or the pseudogene TRBV3-2) and TRBJ1-5; no reliable D call. Germline V gene data show CDR1 as LGHDT and CDR2 as YNNKEL (reference sequence). V gave up 1 base and J gave up 6 bases, with 7 bases separating them. This CDR3 comprises 13 residues. CDR3 coding DNA: TGTGCCAGCAGCCAAGCTGTCAGTCAGCCCCAGCATTTT. Translation gives CASSQAVSQPQHF.

V gene TRBV19 combines with J gene TRBJ1-3; weak D call: TRBD1 (6 bases). The CDR3 spans 15 residues. The V and J ends lost 8 bases and 0 bases respectively, with 14 bases between them. Germline-derived CDR1 and CDR2 are LNHDA and SQIVND (reference sequence). The CDR3 loop reads CASGSQGRSGNTIYF. CDR3 coding DNA: TGTGCCAGTGGATCACAGGGCCGCTCTGGAAACACCATATATTTT.

This chain joins TRBV19 and TRBJ1-5, with 8 positions matching TRBD1. Germline loops: CDR1 LNHDA, CDR2 SQIVND (reference sequence). The CDR3 runs 13 residues. V shed 5 bases, J shed 7 bases, and the junction held 4 bases outside the gene matches. The CDR3 region has the DNA TGTGCCAGTAGTGTGGACAGGGTCCAGCCCCAGCATTTT. Amino acids: CASSVDRVQPQHF. The full variable domain, its missing parts supplied by reference TRBV19 and TRBJ1-5, is DGGITQSPKYLFRKEGQNVTLSCEQNLNHDAMYWYRQDPGQGLRLIYYSQIVNDFQKGDIAEGYSVSREKKESFPLTVTSAQKNPTAFYLCASSVDRVQPQHFGDGTRLSIL.

The V call is TRBV5-1, the J call TRBJ2-7, with TRBD1 matching over 7 bases. CDR3 size: 14 residues. Per the germline V gene, CDR1 is SGHRS and CDR2 is YFSETQ. V shed 4 bases, J shed 2 bases, and the junction held 6 bases outside the gene matches. The DNA for the CDR3 is TGCGCCAGCAGCAGAGGGACAGAAACCTACGAGCAGTACTTC. The encoded protein is CASSRGTETYEQYF.

This clone was seen just once. The V gene is TRBV6-5, the J gene TRBJ2-5; D perhaps matches TRBD2 (5 bases). This CDR3 is 13 amino acids long. Deletions cut 7 bases from V and 5 bases from J, with 14 bases between. Germline CDR1 MNHEY, CDR2 SVGAGI. For the CDR3, the DNA is TGTGCCAGCACCGAACCCACGGGGGAGACCCAGTACTTC. This sequence encodes CASTEPTGETQYF.

The CDR3, as DNA: TGTGCCAGCAGTGATAGCATCATCGGAGGGTACTATGGCTACACCTTC. Its protein is CASSDSIIGGYYGYTF. The chain joins TRBV25-1 to TRBJ1-2; D gene ambiguous. The CDR3 contains 16 residues. V was shortened by 3 bases and J by 3 bases, with 17 bases between the two germline ends. The V gene's germline CDR1 is MGHDK and CDR2 SYGVNS.

The J gene is TRBJ2-7, the V gene TRBV6-5, with D possibly matching TRBD2 (5 bases). Germline loops: CDR1 MNHEY, CDR2 SVGAGI. This CDR3 comprises 15 residues. The V end lost 6 bases, the J end lost 3 bases, and 18 bases lay between the germline ends. The CDR3 bases are TGTGCCAGCAGCCTAAGCAGTCGGGGAAACTACGAGCAGTACTTC. It yields the protein CASSLSSRGNYEQYF.

The chain joins TRBV6-5 to TRBJ1-6, with D hard to call. The germline gives CDR1 MNHEY, CDR2 SVGAGI. V was pared by 2 bases and J by 0 bases, with 8 bases between. The CDR3 has 16 residues. The CDR3 sequence: CASSYAESSYNSPLHF. Written as DNA, the CDR3 is TGTGCCAGCAGTTACGCGGAGAGCTCCTATAATTCACCCCTCCACTTT.

This rearrangement joins TRBV29-1 to TRBJ2-4, with 7 bases matching TRBD2. The germline gives CDR1 SQVTM, CDR2 ANQGSEA. V shed 6 bases and J 0 bases; nucleotides not matched to a gene: 5. There are 14 residues in the CDR3. The DNA for the CDR3 is TGCAGCGTGATCGGGAGGATAGCCAAAAACATTCAGTACTTC. Protein: CSVIGRIAKNIQYF.

The V gene is TRBV5-1, the J gene TRBJ2-7; 11 bases align to TRBD2. Per germline, CDR1 SGHRS and CDR2 YFSETQ. The CDR3 covers 17 residues. The V and J ends lost 6 bases and 0 bases, in that order; junction bases with no gene match: 11. CDR3 DNA sequence: TGCGCCAGCACAGGGCTAGCGGGAGGATCTAGCTCCTACGAGCAGTACTTC. It yields the protein CASTGLAGGSSSYEQYF.

The chain couples TRBV24-1 to TRBJ2-3; TRBD1 matches 9 bases. This CDR3 has 19 amino acids. V lost 3 bases and J lost 1; bases outside the gene matches: 13. Looked up from germline, CDR1 is KGHDR and CDR2 is SFDVKD. The CDR3 nucleotides read TGTGCCACCAGTGATCCCGGGACAGGGAGGAAGGTAGGCACAGATACGCAGTATTTT. Translated, it gives CATSDPGTGRKVGTDTQYF.